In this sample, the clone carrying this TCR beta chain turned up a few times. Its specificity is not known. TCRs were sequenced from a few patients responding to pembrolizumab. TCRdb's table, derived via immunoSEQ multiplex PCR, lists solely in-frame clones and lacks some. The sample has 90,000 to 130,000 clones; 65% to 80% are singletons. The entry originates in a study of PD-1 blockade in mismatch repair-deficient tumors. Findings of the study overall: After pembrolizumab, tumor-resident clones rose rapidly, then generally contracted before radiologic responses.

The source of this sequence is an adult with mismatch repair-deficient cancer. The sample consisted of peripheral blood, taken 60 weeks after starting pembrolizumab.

The CDR3 nucleotides read TGTGCCAAATCCTACAATGAGCAGTTCTTC. Encoded protein: CAKSYNEQFF. V usage is TRBV28 and J usage is TRBJ2-1, with D hard to call. This CDR3 has 10 residues. Germline CDR1 and CDR2: MDHEN and SYDVKM. The V end lost 10 bases, the J end lost 1 base, and 2 bases lay between the germline ends.